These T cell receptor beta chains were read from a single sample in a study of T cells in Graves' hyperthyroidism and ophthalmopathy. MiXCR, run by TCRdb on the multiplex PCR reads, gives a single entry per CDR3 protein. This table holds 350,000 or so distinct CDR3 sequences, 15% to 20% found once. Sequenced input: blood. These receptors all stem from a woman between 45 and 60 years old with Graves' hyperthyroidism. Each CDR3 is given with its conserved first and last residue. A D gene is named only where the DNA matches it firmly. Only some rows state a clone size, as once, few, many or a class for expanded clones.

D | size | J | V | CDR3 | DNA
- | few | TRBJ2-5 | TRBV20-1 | CSAREEGGETQYF | TGCAGTGCTAGAGAGGAGGGGGGGGAGACCCAGTACTTC
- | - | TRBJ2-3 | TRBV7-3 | CASSFQRADTQYF | TGTGCCAGCAGCTTCCAGCGAGCAGATACGCAGTATTTT
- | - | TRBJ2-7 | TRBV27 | CASSYRDTAYEQYF | TGTGCCAGCAGTTACCGGGACACGGCCTACGAGCAGTACTTC
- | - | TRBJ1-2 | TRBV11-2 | CASSLVAQPYYGYTF | TGTGCCAGCAGCTTAGTAGCCCAGCCATACTATGGCTACACCTTC
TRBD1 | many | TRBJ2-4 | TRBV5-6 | CASSFGTGEGQNIQYF | TGTGCCAGCAGCTTTGGGACAGGCGAGGGTCAAAACATTCAGTACTTC
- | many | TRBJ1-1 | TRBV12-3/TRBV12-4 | CASALGGTEAFF | TGTGCCAGCGCACTCGGGGGGACTGAAGCTTTCTTT
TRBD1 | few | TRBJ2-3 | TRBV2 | CASSEGQGVRTDTQYF | TGTGCCAGCAGTGAAGGACAGGGGGTCCGCACAGATACGCAGTATTTT
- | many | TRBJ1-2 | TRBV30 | CAWSGGFGYGYTF | TGTGCCTGGAGTGGCGGGTTCGGCTATGGCTACACCTTC
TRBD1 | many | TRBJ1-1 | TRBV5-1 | CASNDLDRANTEAFF | TGCGCCAGCAACGATTTGGACAGGGCGAACACTGAAGCTTTCTTT
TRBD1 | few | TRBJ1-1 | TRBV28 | CASSFKAGTGDIEAFF | TGTGCCAGCAGTTTTAAAGCCGGGACAGGGGATATTGAAGCTTTCTTT
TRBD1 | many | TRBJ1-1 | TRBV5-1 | CASSLEGATEAFF | TGTGCCAGCAGCTTGGAGGGGGCCACTGAAGCTTTCTTT
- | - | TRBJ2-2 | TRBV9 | CASSFRGIAGELFF | TGTGCCAGCAGCTTCAGGGGAATTGCCGGGGAGCTGTTTTTT
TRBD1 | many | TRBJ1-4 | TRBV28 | CASTSGTGGNEKLFF | TGTGCCAGCACCTCCGGGACAGGGGGAAATGAAAAACTGTTTTTT
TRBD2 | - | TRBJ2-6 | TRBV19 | CASRPGLAGSSGANVLTF | TGTGCCAGTAGGCCTGGACTAGCGGGATCCTCTGGGGCCAACGTCCTGACTTTC
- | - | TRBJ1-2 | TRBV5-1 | CASSGEQAGNYGYTF | TGCGCCAGCAGTGGGGAGCAGGCTGGAAACTATGGCTACACCTTC
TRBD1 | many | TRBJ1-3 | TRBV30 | CAWKGQGNTIYF | TGTGCCTGGAAGGGACAGGGAAACACCATATATTTT
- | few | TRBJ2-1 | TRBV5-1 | CASSPYSSGGEQFF | TGCGCCAGCAGCCCCTACTCAAGCGGTGGTGAGCAGTTCTTC
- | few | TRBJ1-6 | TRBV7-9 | CASSLGERNSPLHF | TGTGCCAGCAGCTTAGGAGAAAGGAATTCACCCCTCCACTTT
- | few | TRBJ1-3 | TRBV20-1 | CSAGYGGSSGNTIYF | TGCAGTGCTGGATACGGGGGGTCCTCTGGAAACACCATATATTTT
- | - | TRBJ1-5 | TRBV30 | CAWSGQPSNQPQHF | TGTGCCTGGAGTGGACAGCCTAGCAATCAGCCCCAGCATTTT
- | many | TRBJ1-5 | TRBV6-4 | CASSDYVWAPTWSNQPQHF | TGTGCCAGCAGTGACTATGTTTGGGCTCCGACGTGGAGCAATCAGCCCCAGCATTTT
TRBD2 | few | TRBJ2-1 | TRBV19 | CASSPSGGPYNEQFF | TGTGCCAGTAGTCCAAGCGGGGGGCCCTACAATGAGCAGTTCTTC
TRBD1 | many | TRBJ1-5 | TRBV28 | CASGETGVGQPQHF | TGTGCCAGCGGGGAGACAGGGGTCGGGCAGCCCCAGCATTTT
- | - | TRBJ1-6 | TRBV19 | CASSQGQNSPLHF | TGTGCCAGTAGTCAGGGGCAAAATTCACCCCTCCACTTT
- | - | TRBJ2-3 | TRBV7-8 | CASSHPRDTQYF | TGTGCCAGCAGCCATCCAAGGGATACGCAGTATTTT
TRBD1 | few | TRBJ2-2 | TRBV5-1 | CASSLYAGQGGTGELFF | TGCGCCAGCAGCTTATACGCGGGACAGGGGGGCACCGGGGAGCTGTTTTTT
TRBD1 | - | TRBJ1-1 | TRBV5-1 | CASSIRGLVNTEAFF | TGCGCCAGCAGCATCAGGGGGCTGGTGAACACTGAAGCTTTCTTT
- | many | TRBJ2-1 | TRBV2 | CASSEGGSGEQFF | TGTGCCAGCAGTGAAGGAGGGAGTGGTGAGCAGTTCTTC
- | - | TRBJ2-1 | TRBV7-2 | CASSLSHGPRNEQFF | TGTGCCAGCAGCTTATCTCACGGCCCAAGGAATGAGCAGTTCTTC
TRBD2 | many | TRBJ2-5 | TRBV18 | CASSPLAGLQETQYF | TGTGCCAGCTCACCGTTAGCGGGGCTCCAAGAGACCCAGTACTTC
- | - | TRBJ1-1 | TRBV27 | CASSALLQQGWNTEAFF | TGTGCCAGCAGTGCCCTTCTCCAACAAGGTTGGAACACTGAAGCTTTCTTT
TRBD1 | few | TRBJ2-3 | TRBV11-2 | CASSLGGTGVDTQYF | TGTGCCAGCAGCTTAGGTGGGACAGGGGTAGATACGCAGTATTTT
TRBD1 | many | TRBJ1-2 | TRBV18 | CASSPRTGLYGYTF | TGTGCCAGCTCACCTCGGACAGGACTCTATGGCTACACCTTC
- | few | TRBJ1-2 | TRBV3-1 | CASSLGRVGGYTF | TGTGCCAGCAGCCTAGGGCGCGTTGGTGGCTACACCTTC
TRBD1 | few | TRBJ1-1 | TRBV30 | CAYRGLYTEAFF | TGTGCCTACAGGGGGCTTTACACTGAAGCTTTCTTT
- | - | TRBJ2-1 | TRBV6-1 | CASSEQGFYNEQFF | TGTGCCAGCAGTGAACAGGGCTTCTACAATGAGCAGTTCTTC
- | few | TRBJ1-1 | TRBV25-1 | CASNTQGTEAFF | TGTGCCAGCAACACACAGGGAACTGAAGCTTTCTTT
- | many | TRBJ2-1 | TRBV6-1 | CASSETLRGSEQFF | TGTGCCAGCAGTGAAACACTTAGGGGCAGTGAGCAGTTCTTC
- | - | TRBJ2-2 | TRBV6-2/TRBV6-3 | CAARPTVNTGELFF | TGTGCCGCCCGCCCGACAGTGAACACCGGGGAGCTGTTTTTT
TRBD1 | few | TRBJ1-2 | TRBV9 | CASSASGQANYGYTF | TGTGCCAGCAGCGCATCGGGACAGGCTAACTATGGCTACACCTTC
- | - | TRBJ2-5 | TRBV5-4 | CASREGFGQETQYF | TGTGCCAGCAGGGAGGGTTTCGGGCAAGAGACCCAGTACTTC
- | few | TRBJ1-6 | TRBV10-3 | CAISDPRQGVDSPLYF | TGTGCCATCAGTGACCCCAGGCAGGGCGTGGATTCACCCCTCTACTTT
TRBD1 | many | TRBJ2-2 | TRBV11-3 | CASSPRGGANTGELFF | TGTGCCAGCAGCCCAAGAGGGGGCGCGAACACCGGGGAGCTGTTTTTT
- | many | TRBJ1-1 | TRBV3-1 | CASSQARGNTEAFF | TGTGCCAGCAGCCAAGCCAGGGGGAACACTGAAGCTTTCTTT
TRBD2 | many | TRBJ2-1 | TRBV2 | CASSSSGRVYNEQFF | TGTGCCAGCAGCTCTAGCGGGAGGGTCTACAATGAGCAGTTCTTC
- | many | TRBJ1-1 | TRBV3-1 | CASSQEAGGAFF | TGTGCCAGCAGCCAAGAGGCCGGGGGAGCTTTCTTT
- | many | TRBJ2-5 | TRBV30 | CAWVLATEETQYF | TGTGCCTGGGTCTTAGCGACCGAAGAGACCCAGTACTTC
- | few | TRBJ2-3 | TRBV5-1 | CASSFRALTDTQYF | TGCGCCAGCAGCTTTAGAGCATTGACAGATACGCAGTATTTT
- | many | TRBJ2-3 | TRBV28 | CASRGPQTGADTQYF | TGTGCCAGCAGGGGACCACAAACTGGCGCAGATACGCAGTATTTT
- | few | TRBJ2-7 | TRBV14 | CASSQDLVQYF | TGTGCCAGCAGCCAAGATTTGGTGCAGTACTTC
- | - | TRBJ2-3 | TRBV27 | CASSLRVGGYTDTQYF | TGTGCCAGCAGTTTAAGGGTAGGGGGATACACAGATACGCAGTATTTT
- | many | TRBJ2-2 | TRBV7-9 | CASSFVATGELFF | TGTGCCAGCAGCTTTGTGGCCACCGGGGAGCTGTTTTTT
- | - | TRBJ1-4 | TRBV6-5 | CASSYSRQTTNEKLFF | TGTGCCAGCAGTTACTCTAGACAGACAACTAATGAAAAACTGTTTTTT
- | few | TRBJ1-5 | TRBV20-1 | CSATGGRDSNQPQHF | TGCAGTGCCACCGGTGGTCGGGACAGCAATCAGCCCCAGCATTTT
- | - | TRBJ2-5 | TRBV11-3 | CASSEPGHTQYF | TGTGCCAGCAGTGAACCAGGGCATACCCAGTACTTC
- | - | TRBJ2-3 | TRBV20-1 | CSARGTSTDTQYF | TGCAGTGCTAGGGGGACTAGCACAGATACGCAGTATTTT
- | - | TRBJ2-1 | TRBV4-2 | CASSQEVWGGNGEQFF | TGTGCCAGCAGCCAAGAGGTGTGGGGGGGCAATGGTGAGCAGTTCTTC
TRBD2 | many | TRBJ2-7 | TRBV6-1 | CASSSLTSGSYEQYF | TGTGCCAGCAGCTCGCTTACTAGCGGCTCCTACGAGCAGTACTTC
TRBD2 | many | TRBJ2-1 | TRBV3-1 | CASSQDWGAGGAFNEQFF | TGTGCCAGCAGCCAAGATTGGGGAGCGGGAGGTGCGTTCAATGAGCAGTTCTTC